This entry features one T cell receptor (beta chain) sequence. Its antigen is undetermined. Collection occurred without any documented infections or immune events in donors. V gave up 3 bases and J gave up 0 bases, with 9 bases separating them. Germline V gene data show CDR1 as MNHEY and CDR2 as SMNVEV (reference sequence). The CDR3 covers 15 residues. This record belongs to a study of identifying expanded T cells in peripheral blood. Notes on the study in general: Over two and four weeks, about 17 and 20 clones changed, versus 1.2 between replicates. Clone count variance between approximately two-week samples rose with total template count.

Assay used: immunoSEQ multiplex PCR; TCRdb lists only in-frame clones, some missing. The table has some 120,000 clones, roughly 84% seen once. The source of this sequence is a person aged 18 to 75 in good health. The sequenced sample was blood. The chain has TRBV27 and TRBJ2-1, with D tentatively TRBD2 (6 bases). In nucleotides, the CDR3 is TGTGCCAGCAGTTTTTATAGCGGCTCCTACAATGAGCAGTTCTTC. Protein product: CASSFYSGSYNEQFF.